This is a list of T cell receptor beta chains from one sample in a study of naive and memory T cell subsets. TCRdb re-analysed the UMI-ligation and nested PCR reads in MiXCR, keeping a single row per CDR3 protein. The sample shows about 120,000 distinct CDR3 sequences, approximately 37% of them seen only once. The source material was central memory CD4+ T cells from blood. All receptors derive from a human donor in good health. Each CDR3 is given with its conserved first and last residue. A D gene is named only where the DNA matches it firmly. Clone size is stated in some rows and not others, as once, few, many or a class when expanded.

v_gene	d_gene	j_gene	abundance	CDR3aa	CDR3nt
TRBV19	.	TRBJ1-1	.	CASDKWGTEAFF	TGTGCCAGTGATAAGTGGGGCACTGAAGCTTTCTTT
TRBV5-1	.	TRBJ2-3	few	CASSLRGVHTDTQYF	TGCGCCAGCAGCTTGAGGGGGGTCCACACAGATACGCAGTATTTT
TRBV28	.	TRBJ1-2	.	CATRGGPGYTF	TGTGCCACCAGAGGGGGGCCTGGCTACACCTTC
TRBV29-1	.	TRBJ2-3	.	CSVEPAGITDTQYF	TGCAGCGTTGAACCCGCGGGGATCACAGATACGCAGTATTTT
TRBV5-1	.	TRBJ1-1	.	CASSLSGSGTEAFF	TGCGCCAGCAGCTTGTCCGGCAGCGGCACTGAAGCTTTCTTT
TRBV5-6	TRBD1	TRBJ2-7	.	CASSNMTGYNSYEQYF	TGTGCCAGCAGCAACATGACAGGGTACAACTCCTACGAGCAGTACTTC
TRBV20-1	TRBD2	TRBJ2-5	.	CSARLAGETQYF	TGCAGTGCTAGACTAGCGGGAGAGACCCAGTACTTC
TRBV18	.	TRBJ2-7	few	CASSPDSTLLEQYF	TGTGCCAGCTCACCGGACAGTACCCTTCTGGAGCAGTACTTC
TRBV6-2/TRBV6-3	TRBD1	TRBJ2-7	.	CASSYFGQGLYEQYF	TGTGCCAGCAGTTACTTCGGACAGGGACTCTACGAGCAGTACTTC
TRBV14	.	TRBJ2-2	few	CASSQDIGTGELFF	TGTGCCAGCAGCCAAGATATAGGGACCGGGGAGCTGTTTTTT
TRBV6-6	.	TRBJ2-1	.	CATQGRSSYNEQFF	TGTGCCACCCAGGGGAGGTCCTCGTACAATGAGCAGTTCTTC
TRBV24-1	.	TRBJ2-1	many	CATSDPNLSGYNEQFF	TGTGCCACCAGTGACCCTAACTTGAGCGGATACAATGAGCAGTTCTTC
TRBV28	.	TRBJ2-7	few	CASRRQSPSSYEQYF	TGTGCCAGCAGACGACAGAGTCCGAGCTCCTACGAGCAGTACTTC
TRBV28	TRBD1	TRBJ2-5	.	CASSSLKGQGRETQYF	TGTGCCAGCAGTTCACTTAAGGGACAGGGGAGAGAGACCCAGTACTTC
TRBV20-1	.	TRBJ2-7	.	CSAATDVYEQYF	TGCAGTGCTGCTACGGACGTTTACGAGCAGTACTTC
TRBV20-1	TRBD2	TRBJ2-1	.	CSARDPWRGLAENEQFF	TGCAGTGCTAGAGATCCTTGGAGGGGACTAGCGGAAAATGAGCAGTTCTTC
TRBV5-1	.	TRBJ1-5	few	CASSLDGAQPQHF	TGCGCCAGCAGCTTGGACGGGGCTCAGCCCCAGCATTTT
TRBV7-9	TRBD1	TRBJ2-2	.	CASSLRGTGASTGELFF	TGTGCCAGCAGCTTAAGGGGAACAGGGGCGTCCACCGGGGAGCTGTTTTTT
TRBV6-5	TRBD2	TRBJ2-1	few	CASSTEGGGSYNEQFF	TGTGCCAGCAGTACTGAGGGCGGGGGCTCCTACAATGAGCAGTTCTTC
TRBV7-2	TRBD1	TRBJ2-2	.	CASSFRTGTTGELFF	TGTGCCAGCAGCTTCCGGACAGGAACCACCGGGGAGCTGTTTTTT
TRBV27	TRBD1	TRBJ1-5	.	CASSSVNRGNQPQHF	TGTGCCAGCAGTTCCGTCAACAGGGGGAATCAGCCCCAGCATTTT
TRBV5-4	.	TRBJ2-7	many	CASSLDRSYEQYF	TGTGCCAGCAGCTTGGACAGGTCCTACGAGCAGTACTTC
TRBV28	TRBD1	TRBJ1-1	.	CASGNRGANTEAFF	TGTGCCAGCGGTAACAGGGGGGCGAACACTGAAGCTTTCTTT
TRBV19	.	TRBJ2-2	few	CASSPWLGQNTGELLF	TGTGCCAGTAGTCCCTGGTTGGGACAAAACACCGGGGAGCTGCTTTTT
TRBV12-3/TRBV12-4	.	TRBJ2-2	few	CASSYSNTGELFF	TGTGCCAGCAGTTATTCGAACACCGGGGAGCTGTTTTTT
TRBV28	TRBD1	TRBJ2-7	few	CASSSSGTGGREQYF	TGTGCCAGCAGTTCTTCCGGGACAGGGGGTCGGGAGCAGTACTTC
TRBV29-1	.	TRBJ1-1	many	CSVERPLNTEAFF	TGCAGCGTTGAAAGGCCCTTGAACACTGAAGCTTTCTTT
TRBV29-1	TRBD1	TRBJ1-1	.	CSGNNRGLGTEAFF	TGCAGCGGCAACAACAGGGGGCTCGGGACTGAAGCTTTCTTT
TRBV6-1	TRBD2	TRBJ2-7	.	CASSQRRSRLLAGVREQYF	TGTGCCAGCAGCCAAAGAAGGTCCAGATTACTAGCGGGAGTTCGTGAGCAGTACTTC
TRBV7-2	.	TRBJ2-7	.	CASSINGQADYEQYF	TGTGCCAGCAGCATCAACGGCCAGGCGGACTACGAGCAGTACTTC
TRBV11-2	TRBD1	TRBJ1-3	.	CASSSRQGTTGNTIYF	TGTGCCAGCAGCTCACGACAGGGGACGACTGGAAACACCATATATTTT
TRBV29-1	.	TRBJ1-5	.	CSVGDGDQPQHF	TGCAGCGTTGGAGATGGGGATCAGCCCCAGCATTTT